This passage covers 22 T cell receptor beta chains from one sample sequenced in a study of PD-1 blockade in mismatch repair-deficient tumors. The repertoire was sequenced with immunoSEQ multiplex PCR; TCRdb's copy has only in-frame clones and lacks some. The data show 100,000 to 150,000 clones, approximately 91% seen once. The sample was peripheral blood, taken 70 to 73 weeks after starting pembrolizumab. The receptors originated from an adult with mismatch repair-deficient cancer.

This clone showed up just a few times. The CDR3 DNA follows: TGTGCTAGTGGCCGACAGGGGATGAACACTGAAGCTTTCTTT. Translated: CASGRQGMNTEAFF. The chain links TRBV12-5 to TRBJ1-1; 8 bases fit TRBD1. Germline CDR1 and CDR2: LGHNT and FRNRAP. Trimming took 6 bases from V and 0 from J; bases not matched to a gene: 3. CDR3 length equals 14 residues. Full variable domain (missing parts from reference TRBV12-5 and TRBJ1-1): DARVTQTPRHKVTEMGQEVTMRCQPILGHNTVFWYRQTMMQGLELLAYFRNRAPLDDSGMPKDRFSAEMPDATLATLKIQPSEPRDSAVYFCASGRQGMNTEAFFGQGTRLTVV.

V and J are TRBV28 and TRBJ2-1; D is ambiguous. V was trimmed by 8 bases and J by 0 bases, leaving 11 bases between them. CDR3 size: 14 residues. CDR1 and CDR2 from the germline V gene are MDHEN and SYDVKM. The CDR3 loop reads CASRWGSSYNEQFF. In nucleotides, the CDR3 is TGTGCCAGCCGGTGGGGTAGCTCCTACAATGAGCAGTTCTTC.

The chain employs TRBV14 and TRBJ1-3, with TRBD1 matching 7 bases. This CDR3 comprises 15 residues. The germline CDR1 and CDR2 sequences are SGHDN and FVKESK. V trimming: 1 base; J trimming: 3 bases; junction bases outside the gene matches: 3. The CDR3 is CASSQGRGLGNTIYF. The CDR3 DNA reads as TGTGCCAGCAGCCAAGGGAGGGGGCTTGGAAACACCATATATTTT.

CDR3 DNA sequence: TGTGCCAGCAACCCTGACAGGGGGAACACTGAAGCTTTCTTT. Its translation is CASNPDRGNTEAFF. The chain recombines TRBV19 with TRBJ1-1; 8 nucleotides agree with TRBD1. The V gene end was trimmed by 9 bases and the J gene end by 1 base; junction bases not matched to a gene: 7. The CDR3 runs 14 residues. Looked up from germline, CDR1 is LNHDA and CDR2 is SQIVND (reference sequence).

CDR3 residues: CASSLSSDTEAFF. The CDR3 nucleotides read TGTGCCAGCAGCCTTTCGTCGGACACTGAAGCTTTCTTT. The chain couples TRBV7-9 to TRBJ1-1; D ambiguous. The CDR3 runs 13 residues. Trimming cost V 5 bases and J 3 bases, with 10 bases left between them. The V gene's germline CDR1 is SEHNR and CDR2 FQNEAQ (reference sequence).

V usage is TRBV5-1 and J usage is TRBJ1-6, with TRBD1 matching 10 bases. Germline V gene data show CDR1 as SGHRS and CDR2 as YFSETQ. J was trimmed by 7 bases and V by 4 bases; bases with no gene match: 5. The CDR3 loop spans 15 amino acids. The CDR3 loop reads CASSKTGGSNSPLHF. The CDR3 DNA is TGCGCCAGCAGCAAGACAGGGGGCTCGAATTCACCCCTCCACTTT.

The CDR3 here is CASSQIPGHTYEQYF. The CDR3 DNA reads TGCGCCAGCAGCCAAATTCCGGGACACACCTACGAGCAGTACTTC. The chain has TRBV4-1 and TRBJ2-7, with a possible D match to TRBD1 (6 bases). The V end lost 2 bases, the J end lost 2 bases, and 13 bases lay between the germline ends. Germline CDR1 MGHRA, CDR2 YSYEKL. The CDR3 has 15 amino acids.

This rearrangement joins TRBV2 to TRBJ1-2; D is undetermined. This CDR3 spans 13 amino acids. Trimming cost V 3 bases and J 3 bases, with 8 bases left between them. Per the germline V gene, CDR1 is SNHLY and CDR2 is FYNNEI. CDR3 nucleotides: TGTGCCAGCAGTGACGTCAGGTACTATGGCTACACCTTC. It encodes CASSDVRYYGYTF.

The rearrangement joins TRBV25-1 to TRBJ1-1, with a tentative D call TRBD1 (5 bases). The CDR3 covers 11 residues. Between the trimmed V and J ends, which lost 2 bases and 11 bases, there was a span of 9 bases. From germline, CDR1 is MGHDK and CDR2 SYGVNS. The CDR3 nucleotides read TGTGCCAGCAGTGAAGGGACGACGGCTTTCTTT. Protein: CASSEGTTAFF.

This clone was detected only once. J is TRBJ1-2 and V is TRBV5-4; 7 nucleotides align to TRBD1. The CDR3 consists of 15 residues. V shed 4 bases and J 5 bases; nucleotides not matched to a gene: 11. Germline V lookup: CDR1 SGHNT, CDR2 YYREEE (reference sequence). CDR3 loop: CASSQELGGGYGYTF. DNA for the CDR3: TGTGCCAGCAGCCAAGAACTAGGGGGCGGGTATGGCTACACCTTC.

The chain has TRBV28 and TRBJ2-7, with D hard to call. Germline V gene data show CDR1 as MDHEN and CDR2 as SYDVKM. This CDR3 is 12 amino acids long. Deletions cut 6 bases from V and 7 bases from J, with 13 bases between. The DNA for the CDR3 is TGTGCCAGCAGAAACGGCTTCAGAGAGCAGTACTTC. This gives the protein CASRNGFREQYF.

The gene calls are TRBV19 and TRBJ2-1, with 7 nucleotides matching TRBD1. The CDR3 consists of 15 residues. CDR1 and CDR2 from the germline V gene are LNHDA and SQIVND (reference sequence). V shed 6 bases, J shed 0 bases, and the junction held 5 bases outside the gene matches. DNA for the CDR3: TGTGCCAGTAGCCTGACAGGGTTCTCCTACAATGAGCAGTTCTTC. This encodes CASSLTGFSYNEQFF.

The CDR3 DNA is TGTGCCAGCAGTTACAGGGGGGCCTACAATGAGCAGTTCTTC. Residues: CASSYRGAYNEQFF. V usage is TRBV28 and J usage is TRBJ2-1; TRBD1 agrees at 8 bases. The CDR3 loop spans 14 amino acids. The V segment lost 4 bases and the J segment 2 bases; nucleotides outside the gene matches: 1. In germline, CDR1 is MDHEN, CDR2 SYDVKM.

This chain joins TRBV28 and TRBJ2-1; 9 bases fit TRBD1. Germline V lookup: CDR1 MDHEN, CDR2 SYDVKM. Unmatched junction bases numbered 7, after V lost 5 bases and J lost 8 bases. This CDR3 contains 14 residues. The CDR3, as DNA: TGTGCCAGCAGTCCCTCCGGGACAGGGCATGAGCAGTTCTTC. Protein: CASSPSGTGHEQFF. The entire variable domain, with the rest obtained from reference TRBV28 and TRBJ2-1, is as follows: DVKVTQSSRYLVKRTGEKVFLECVQDMDHENMFWYRQDPGLGLRLIYFSYDVKMKEKGDIPEGYSVSREKKERFSLILESASTNQTSMYLCASSPSGTGHEQFFGPGTRLTVL.

This chain connects TRBV25-1 to TRBJ2-3; D tentatively fits TRBD1 or TRBD2 (5 bases each). Trimming removed 8 bases from V and 7 bases from J, with 19 bases in between. The length of the CDR3 is 14 residues. CDR1 is MGHDK and CDR2 is SYGVNS in the germline V gene. CDR3 sequence: CASGYSGTKNTQYF. Written as DNA, the CDR3 is TGTGCCAGCGGATACTCCGGGACGAAAAATACGCAGTATTTT.

The rearrangement uses TRBV30 and TRBJ2-7; D ambiguous. This CDR3 is 15 amino acids long. V was clipped by 0 bases and J by 2 bases, with 14 bases between them. Germline values: CDR1 GTSNPN, CDR2 SVGIG (reference sequence). In nucleotides, the CDR3 is TGTGCCTGGAGTGTAATCGGCAGGACCGCCTACGAGCAGTACTTC. Translation gives CAWSVIGRTAYEQYF.

The V and J genes are TRBV7-9 and TRBJ2-7, with D perhaps matching TRBD1 (5 bases). From germline, CDR1 is SEHNR and CDR2 FQNEAQ (reference sequence). Trimming removed 5 bases from V and 2 bases from J, with 13 bases in between. CDR3 length: 14 residues. CDR3 bases: TGTGCCAGCAGCCCTAGGGGTGGCACCTACGAGCAGTACTTC. It translates to CASSPRGGTYEQYF. The complete variable domain, with remaining parts taken from reference TRBV7-9 and TRBJ2-7, reads DTGVSQNPRHKITKRGQNVTFRCDPISEHNRLYWYRQTLGQGPEFLTYFQNEAQLEKSRLLSDRFSAERPKGSFSTLEIQRTEQGDSAMYLCASSPRGGTYEQYFGPGTRLTVT.

The rearrangement links TRBV28 to TRBJ1-1, with D unclear. The ends were cut back, 5 bases at V and 1 base at J, with 14 bases in the middle. This CDR3 is built from 15 residues. The V gene's germline CDR1 is MDHEN and CDR2 SYDVKM. The CDR3 protein is CASSPRREANTEAFF. CDR3 nucleotides: TGTGCCAGCAGTCCCAGACGAGAGGCGAACACTGAAGCTTTCTTT. Complete variable domain (other parts from reference TRBV28 and TRBJ1-1): DVKVTQSSRYLVKRTGEKVFLECVQDMDHENMFWYRQDPGLGLRLIYFSYDVKMKEKGDIPEGYSVSREKKERFSLILESASTNQTSMYLCASSPRREANTEAFFGQGTRLTVV.

V and J are TRBV10-2 and TRBJ2-5; D is uncertain. Trimming cost V 2 bases and J 7 bases, with 14 bases left between them. This CDR3 region has 14 residues. Germline values: CDR1 WSHSY, CDR2 SAAADI. CDR3 region: CASSEGRYSGTQYF. In DNA, the CDR3 is TGCGCCAGCAGTGAGGGACGTTATAGTGGGACCCAGTACTTC.

This sequence joins TRBV5-1 and TRBJ2-7; D assignment may be TRBD1 or TRBD2 (5 bases each). Germline CDR1 is SGHRS and CDR2 is YFSETQ. Trimming shortened V by 4 bases and J by 2 bases, and 19 bases separated the two germline ends. The CDR3 length is 16 residues. This CDR3 reads CASSTPMGTGTYEQYF. As DNA, the CDR3 is TGCGCCAGCAGCACTCCGATGGGGACGGGCACCTACGAGCAGTACTTC.

J is TRBJ2-3 and V is TRBV15; 13 nucleotides agree with TRBD2. The CDR3 runs 17 residues. V gave up 3 bases and J gave up 1 base; unmatched junction bases: 4. The germline CDR1 and CDR2 sequences are LNHNV and YYDKDF (reference sequence). The CDR3 coding sequence is TGTGCCACCAGCAGGACTAGCGGGAGGATGGGCACAGATACGCAGTATTTT. Translating gives CATSRTSGRMGTDTQYF.

The rearrangement links TRBV7-9 to TRBJ1-2, with D possibly being TRBD1 (5 bases). CDR1 and CDR2 from the germline V gene are SEHNR and FQNEAQ (reference sequence). V was trimmed by 3 bases and J by 5 bases, leaving 7 bases between them. CDR3 size: 12 residues. In DNA form, the CDR3 reads TGTGCCAGCAGCTTGGGGGTATATGGCTACACCTTC. This translates into CASSLGVYGYTF. The full variable domain, with the rest looked up from reference TRBV7-9 and TRBJ1-2, is DTGVSQNPRHKITKRGQNVTFRCDPISEHNRLYWYRQTLGQGPEFLTYFQNEAQLEKSRLLSDRFSAERPKGSFSTLEIQRTEQGDSAMYLCASSLGVYGYTFGSGTRLTVV.